This T cell receptor beta chain was profiled in a study of regulatory T cells in long-lasting Graves disease. Study details: Graves' patients (newly diagnosed) had been on antithyroid drugs under 3 months. Study outcomes and limitations: Persistent disease was characterized by preferential usage of TRBV28, TRBJ1-2 and TRBJ2-5. Among the persistent patients, 2,500 to 3,500 public clonotypes were shared, more than the roughly 970 shared among new patients.

V shed 6 bases and J 0 bases; nucleotides not matched to a gene: 11. The CDR3 extends over 17 amino acids. CDR1 MDHEN and CDR2 SYDVKM come from the germline V gene. Building the TCR beta libraries relied on iRepertoire HTBI primers, and CDR3 regions underwent Arm-PCR. Per the original methods: Identification across samples found about 61 TRBV and around 15 TRBJ segments. MiXCR was run by TCRdb on the multiplex PCR reads, yielding one entry per CDR3 protein. The V and J calls were not made by the authors but by TCRdb's processing. This sample carries roughly 420,000 distinct CDR3 sequences, about 16% of them seen once, and the ten largest clones take 20% to 25%. About this clonotype: What it recognizes is unknown.

The time point: newly diagnosed GD, antithyroid drugs for less than 3 months. Construction of the TCR library relied on RNA isolated from PBMCs. The chain couples TRBV28 to TRBJ2-4; the match to TRBD2 covers 7 bases. This sequence was found in a female donor with Graves disease. This material consisted of peripheral blood mononuclear cells (PBMCs), taken at new diagnosis, from a patient treated with antithyroid drugs. The chain's CDR3 is CASSSPGTTLAKNIQYF. DNA for the CDR3: TGTGCCAGCAGCTCCCCCGGGACTACCTTAGCCAAAAACATTCAGTACTTC.